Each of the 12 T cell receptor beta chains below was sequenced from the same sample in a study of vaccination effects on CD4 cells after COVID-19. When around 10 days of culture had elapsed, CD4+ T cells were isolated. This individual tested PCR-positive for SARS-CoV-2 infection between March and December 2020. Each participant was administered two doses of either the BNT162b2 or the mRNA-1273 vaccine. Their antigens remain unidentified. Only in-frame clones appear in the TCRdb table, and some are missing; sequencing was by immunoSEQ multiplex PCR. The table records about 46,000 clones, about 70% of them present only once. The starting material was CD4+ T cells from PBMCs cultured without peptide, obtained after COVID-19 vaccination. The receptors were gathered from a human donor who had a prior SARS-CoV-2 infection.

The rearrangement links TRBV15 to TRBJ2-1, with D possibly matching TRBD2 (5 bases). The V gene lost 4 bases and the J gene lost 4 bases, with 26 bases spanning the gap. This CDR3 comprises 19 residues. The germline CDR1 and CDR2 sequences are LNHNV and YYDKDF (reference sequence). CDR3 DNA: TGTGCCACCAGCACTCCCTTGGGCCGGAAGGAGGTCGGGTACAATGAGCAGTTCTTC. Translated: CATSTPLGRKEVGYNEQFF.

CDR3 residues: CASSPRMEYGYTF. The DNA of the CDR3 is TGTGCCAGCAGTCCCAGGATGGAGTATGGCTACACCTTC. V and J are TRBV2 and TRBJ1-2; D ambiguous. The CDR3 spans 13 residues. Germline CDR1 SNHLY, CDR2 FYNNEI. The germline V and J ends were trimmed by 5 bases and 5 bases, with 12 bases remaining between them.

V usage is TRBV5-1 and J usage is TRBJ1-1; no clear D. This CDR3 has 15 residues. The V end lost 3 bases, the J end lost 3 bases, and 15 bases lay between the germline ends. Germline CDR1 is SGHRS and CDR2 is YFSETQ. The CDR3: CASSWSLGGDTEAFF. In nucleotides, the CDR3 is TGCGCCAGCAGCTGGAGTCTGGGAGGTGACACTGAAGCTTTCTTT.

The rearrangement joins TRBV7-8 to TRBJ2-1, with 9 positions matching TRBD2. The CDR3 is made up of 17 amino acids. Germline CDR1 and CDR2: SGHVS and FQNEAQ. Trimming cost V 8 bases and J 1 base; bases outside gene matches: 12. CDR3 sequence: CASSSGGGAGSYNEQFF. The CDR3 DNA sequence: TGTGCCAGCTCGTCCGGCGGGGGGGCCGGGTCCTACAATGAGCAGTTCTTC.

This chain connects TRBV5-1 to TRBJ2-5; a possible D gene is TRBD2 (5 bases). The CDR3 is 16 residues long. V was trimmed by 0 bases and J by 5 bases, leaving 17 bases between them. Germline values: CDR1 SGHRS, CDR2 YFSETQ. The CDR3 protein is CASSLAPSGVGETQYF. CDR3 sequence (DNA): TGCGCCAGCAGCTTGGCCCCCTCCGGGGTTGGGGAGACCCAGTACTTC.

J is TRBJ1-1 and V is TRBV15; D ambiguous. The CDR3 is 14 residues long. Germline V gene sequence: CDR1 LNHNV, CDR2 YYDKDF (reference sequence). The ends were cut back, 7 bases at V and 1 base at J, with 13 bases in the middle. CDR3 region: CATKPQAANTEAFF. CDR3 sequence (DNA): TGTGCCACCAAACCCCAGGCAGCGAACACTGAAGCTTTCTTT.

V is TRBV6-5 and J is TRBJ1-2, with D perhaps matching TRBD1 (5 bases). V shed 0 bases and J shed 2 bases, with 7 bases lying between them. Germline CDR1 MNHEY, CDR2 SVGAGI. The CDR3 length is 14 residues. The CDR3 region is CASSYSRGNYGYTF. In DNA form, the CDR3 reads TGTGCCAGCAGTTACTCTAGGGGCAACTATGGCTACACCTTC.

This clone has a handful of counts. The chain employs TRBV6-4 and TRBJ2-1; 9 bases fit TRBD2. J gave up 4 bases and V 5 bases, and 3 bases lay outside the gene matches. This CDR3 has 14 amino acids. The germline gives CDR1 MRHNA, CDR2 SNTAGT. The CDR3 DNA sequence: TGTGCCAGCAGTCAACTAGCGGGTTACAATGAGCAGTTCTTC. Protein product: CASSQLAGYNEQFF.

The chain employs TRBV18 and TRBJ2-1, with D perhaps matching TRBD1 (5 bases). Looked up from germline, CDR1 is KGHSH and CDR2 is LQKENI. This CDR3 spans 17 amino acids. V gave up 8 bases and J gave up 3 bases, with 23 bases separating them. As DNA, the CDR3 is TGTGCCAGCCAAACTGCAGGGAAGATCGTGGGCTACAATGAGCAGTTCTTC. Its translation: CASQTAGKIVGYNEQFF.

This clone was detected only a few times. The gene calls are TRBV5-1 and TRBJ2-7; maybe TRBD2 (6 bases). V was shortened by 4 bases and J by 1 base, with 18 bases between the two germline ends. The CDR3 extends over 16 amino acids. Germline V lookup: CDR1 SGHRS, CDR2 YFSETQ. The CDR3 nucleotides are TGCGCCAGCAGCCCTAGGGCCGGAGGGGAGTCCTACGAGCAGTACTTC. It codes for CASSPRAGGESYEQYF.

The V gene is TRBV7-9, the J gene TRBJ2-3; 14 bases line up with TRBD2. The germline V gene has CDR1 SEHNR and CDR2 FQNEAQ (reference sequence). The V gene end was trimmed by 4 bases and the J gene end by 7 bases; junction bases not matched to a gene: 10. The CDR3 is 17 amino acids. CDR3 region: CASSSPGLAGGRNTQYF. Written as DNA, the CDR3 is TGTGCCAGCAGCTCGCCCGGACTAGCGGGAGGTCGGAATACGCAGTATTTT.

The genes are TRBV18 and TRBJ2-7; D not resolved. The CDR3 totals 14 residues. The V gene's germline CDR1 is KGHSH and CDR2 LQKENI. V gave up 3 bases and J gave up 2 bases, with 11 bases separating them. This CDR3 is CASSPRQVTYEQYF. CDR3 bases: TGTGCCAGCTCACCTCGCCAGGTCACCTACGAGCAGTACTTC.